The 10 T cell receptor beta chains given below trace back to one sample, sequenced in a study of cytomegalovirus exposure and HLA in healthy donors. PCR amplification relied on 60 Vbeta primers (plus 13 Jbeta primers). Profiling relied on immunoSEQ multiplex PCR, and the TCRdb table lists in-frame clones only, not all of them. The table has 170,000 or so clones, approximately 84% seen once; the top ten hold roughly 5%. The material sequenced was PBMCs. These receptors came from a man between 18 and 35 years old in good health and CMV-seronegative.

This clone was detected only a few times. This chain's CDR3 is CAISEWQGAGNTIYF. The CDR3, as DNA: TGTGCCATCAGTGAATGGCAGGGGGCTGGAAACACCATATATTTT. This chain links TRBV10-3 with TRBJ1-3; 7 bases are a match to TRBD1. The CDR3 sequence is 15 residues long. Germline values: CDR1 ENHRY, CDR2 SYGVKD. The V and J ends lost 3 bases and 2 bases, in that order; junction bases with no gene match: 4.

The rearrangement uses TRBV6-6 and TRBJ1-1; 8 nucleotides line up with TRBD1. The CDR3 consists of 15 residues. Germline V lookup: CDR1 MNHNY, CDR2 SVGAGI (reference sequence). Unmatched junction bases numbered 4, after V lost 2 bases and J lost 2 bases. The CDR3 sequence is CASSYMTGENTEAFF. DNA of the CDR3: TGTGCCAGCAGTTACATGACAGGGGAAAACACTGAAGCTTTCTTT.

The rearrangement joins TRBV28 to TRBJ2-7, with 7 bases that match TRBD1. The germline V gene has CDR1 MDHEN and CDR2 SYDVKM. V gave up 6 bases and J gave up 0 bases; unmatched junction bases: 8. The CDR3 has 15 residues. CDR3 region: CASRRGQTSSYEQYF. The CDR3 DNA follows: TGTGCCAGCAGGAGGGGACAGACGAGCTCCTACGAGCAGTACTTC.

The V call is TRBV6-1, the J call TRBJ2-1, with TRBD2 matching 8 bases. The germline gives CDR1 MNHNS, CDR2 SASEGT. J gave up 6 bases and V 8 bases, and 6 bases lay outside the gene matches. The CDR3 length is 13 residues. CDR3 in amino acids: CASESGSRNEQFF. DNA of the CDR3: TGTGCCAGCGAGAGCGGGAGCCGCAATGAGCAGTTCTTC.

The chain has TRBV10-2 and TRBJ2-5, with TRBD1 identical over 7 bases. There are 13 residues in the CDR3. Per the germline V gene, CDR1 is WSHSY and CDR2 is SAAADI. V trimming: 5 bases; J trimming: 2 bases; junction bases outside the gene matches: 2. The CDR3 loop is CASSWDSQETQYF. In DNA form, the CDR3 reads TGCGCCAGCAGTTGGGACAGTCAAGAGACCCAGTACTTC.

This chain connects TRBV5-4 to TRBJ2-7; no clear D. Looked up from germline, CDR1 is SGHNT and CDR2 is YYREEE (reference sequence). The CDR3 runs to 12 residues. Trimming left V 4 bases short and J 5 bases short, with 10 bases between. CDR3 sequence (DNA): TGTGCCAGCAGCGTCACGCGGCACGAGCAGTACTTC. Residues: CASSVTRHEQYF. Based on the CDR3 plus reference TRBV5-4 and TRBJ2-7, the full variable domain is ETGVTQSPTHLIKTRGQQVTLRCSSQSGHNTVSWYQQALGQGPQFIFQYYREEENGRGNFPPRFSGLQFPNYSSELNVNALELDDSALYLCASSVTRHEQYFGPGTRLTVT.

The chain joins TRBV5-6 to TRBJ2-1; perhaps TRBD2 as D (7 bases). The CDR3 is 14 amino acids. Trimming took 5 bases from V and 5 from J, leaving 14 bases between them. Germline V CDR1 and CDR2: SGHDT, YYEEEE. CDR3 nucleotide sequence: TGTGCCAGCAGGACGGGGGGCCTCAACAATGAGCAGTTCTTC. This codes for CASRTGGLNNEQFF.

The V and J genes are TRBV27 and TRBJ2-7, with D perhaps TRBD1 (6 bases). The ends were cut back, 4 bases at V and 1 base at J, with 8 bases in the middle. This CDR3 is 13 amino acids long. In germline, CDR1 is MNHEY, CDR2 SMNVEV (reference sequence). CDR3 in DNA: TGTGCCAGCAGTTACAGGGTTTCCTACGAGCAGTACTTC. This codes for CASSYRVSYEQYF.

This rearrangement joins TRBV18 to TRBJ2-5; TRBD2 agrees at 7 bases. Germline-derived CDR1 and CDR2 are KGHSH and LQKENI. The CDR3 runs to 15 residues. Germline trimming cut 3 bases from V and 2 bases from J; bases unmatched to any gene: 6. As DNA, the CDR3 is TGTGCCAGCTCACCCCGCCTAGCGGAACAAGAGACCCAGTACTTC. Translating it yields CASSPRLAEQETQYF. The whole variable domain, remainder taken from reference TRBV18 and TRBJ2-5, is NAGVMQNPRHLVRRRGQEARLRCSPMKGHSHVYWYRQLPEEGLKFMVYLQKENIIDESGMPKERFSAEFPKEGPSILRIQQVVRGDSAAYFCASSPRLAEQETQYFGPGTRLLVL.

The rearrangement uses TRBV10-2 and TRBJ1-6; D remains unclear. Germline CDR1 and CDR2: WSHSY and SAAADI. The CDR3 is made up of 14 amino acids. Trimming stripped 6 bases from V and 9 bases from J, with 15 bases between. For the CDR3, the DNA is TGCGCCAGCAGACATGACCCTGCAGGTTCACCCCTCCACTTT. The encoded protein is CASRHDPAGSPLHF.